This T cell receptor beta chain was sequenced for a study of CD8+ T cells in alopecia areata. Across the study: A 6-month off-drug phase came after tofacitinib, which had lasted 6 to 18 months. Study results and caveats: Alphabeta T cells residing in normal skin are also sequenced in scalp samples.

The count of this clone is one. Antigen specificity is unknown. Treatment meaning: oral pan-JAK inhibitor, 5-10 mg twice daily. This CDR3 comprises 14 residues. V shed 0 bases and J shed 2 bases, with 8 bases lying between them. Germline CDR1 is SEHNR and CDR2 is FQNEAQ (reference sequence). Extracted RNA was reverse transcribed into cDNA, the sequencing template. Generated by immunoSEQ multiplex PCR, the TCRdb table keeps only in-frame clones and is missing some. The sample contains under 350,000 clones, nearly 60% of which appear only once. The sequences come from CD4+ T cells sorted from blood, collected at week 24, from a patient treated with tofacitinib. The rearrangement joins TRBV7-9 to TRBJ2-7; the D gene could be TRBD1 or TRBD2 (5 bases each). The receptor's source is a human donor with alopecia areata. CDR3 loop: CASSLAGPTYEQYF. As DNA, the CDR3 is TGTGCCAGCAGCTTAGCGGGACCGACCTACGAGCAGTACTTC.